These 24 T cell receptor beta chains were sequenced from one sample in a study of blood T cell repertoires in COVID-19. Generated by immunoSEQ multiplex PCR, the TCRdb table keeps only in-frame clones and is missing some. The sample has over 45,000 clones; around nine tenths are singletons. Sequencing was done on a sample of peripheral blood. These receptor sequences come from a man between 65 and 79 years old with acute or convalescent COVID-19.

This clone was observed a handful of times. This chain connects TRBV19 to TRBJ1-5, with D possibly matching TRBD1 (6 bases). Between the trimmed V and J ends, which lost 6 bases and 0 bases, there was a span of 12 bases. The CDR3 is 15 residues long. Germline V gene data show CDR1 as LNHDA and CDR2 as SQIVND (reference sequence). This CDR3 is CASSQDRNSNQPQHF. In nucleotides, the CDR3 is TGTGCCAGTAGCCAGGACAGAAATAGCAATCAGCCCCAGCATTTT.

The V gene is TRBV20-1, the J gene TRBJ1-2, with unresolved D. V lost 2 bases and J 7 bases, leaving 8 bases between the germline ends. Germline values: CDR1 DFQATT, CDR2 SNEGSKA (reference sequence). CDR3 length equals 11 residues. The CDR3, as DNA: TGCAGTGCTAGATTGAGTAGTGGCTACACCTTC. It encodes CSARLSSGYTF.

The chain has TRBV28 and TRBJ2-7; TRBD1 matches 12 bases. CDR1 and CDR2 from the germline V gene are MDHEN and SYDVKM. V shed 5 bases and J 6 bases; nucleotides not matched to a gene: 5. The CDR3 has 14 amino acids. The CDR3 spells CASSLRDRGREQYF. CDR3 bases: TGTGCCAGCAGTCTCCGGGACAGGGGGCGCGAGCAGTACTTC.

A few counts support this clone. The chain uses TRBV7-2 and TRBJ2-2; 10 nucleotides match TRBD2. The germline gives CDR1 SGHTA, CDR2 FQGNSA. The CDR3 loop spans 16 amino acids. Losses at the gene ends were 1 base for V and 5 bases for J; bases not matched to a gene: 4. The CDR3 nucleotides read TGTGCCAGCAGCTTAGAGCGGGGGGGCCGGACCGGGGAGCTGTTTTTT. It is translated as CASSLERGGRTGELFF.

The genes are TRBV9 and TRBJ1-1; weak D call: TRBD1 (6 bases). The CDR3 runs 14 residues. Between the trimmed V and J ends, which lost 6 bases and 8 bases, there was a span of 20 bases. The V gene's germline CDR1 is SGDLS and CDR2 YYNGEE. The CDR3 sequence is CASTPYDRLDEAFF. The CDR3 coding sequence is TGTGCCAGCACCCCTTACGACAGGTTAGACGAAGCTTTCTTT.

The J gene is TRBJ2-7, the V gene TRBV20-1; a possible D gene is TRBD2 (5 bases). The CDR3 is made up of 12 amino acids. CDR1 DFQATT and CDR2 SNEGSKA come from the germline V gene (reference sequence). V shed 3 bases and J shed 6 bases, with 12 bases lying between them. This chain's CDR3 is CSASTGVAEQYF. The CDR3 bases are TGCAGTGCTAGTACCGGGGTAGCCGAGCAGTACTTC.

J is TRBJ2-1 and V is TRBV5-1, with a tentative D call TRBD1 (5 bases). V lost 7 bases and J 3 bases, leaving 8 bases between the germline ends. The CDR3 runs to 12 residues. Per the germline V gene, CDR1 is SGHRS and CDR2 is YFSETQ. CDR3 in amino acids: CASGHSYNEQFF. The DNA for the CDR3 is TGCGCCAGCGGACACAGCTACAATGAGCAGTTCTTC. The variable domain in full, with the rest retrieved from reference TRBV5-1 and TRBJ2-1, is KAGVTQTPRYLIKTRGQQVTLSCSPISGHRSVSWYQQTPGQGLQFLFEYFSETQRNKGNFPGRFSGRQFSNSRSEMNVSTLELGDSALYLCASGHSYNEQFFGPGTRLTVL.

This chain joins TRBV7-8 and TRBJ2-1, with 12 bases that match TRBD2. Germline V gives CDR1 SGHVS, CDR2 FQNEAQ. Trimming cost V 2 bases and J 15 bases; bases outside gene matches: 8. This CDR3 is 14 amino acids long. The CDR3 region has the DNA TGTGCCAGCAGCTTATCGGCTAGCGGGGGGGCTTTGTTCTTC. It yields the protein CASSLSASGGALFF.

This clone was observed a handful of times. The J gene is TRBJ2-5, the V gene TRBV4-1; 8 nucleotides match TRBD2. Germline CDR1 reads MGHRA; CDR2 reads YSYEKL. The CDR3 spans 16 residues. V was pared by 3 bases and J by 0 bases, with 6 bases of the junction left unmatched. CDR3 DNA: TGCGCCAGCAGCCACCGGACTAGCCTGTACCAAGAGACCCAGTACTTC. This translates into CASSHRTSLYQETQYF.

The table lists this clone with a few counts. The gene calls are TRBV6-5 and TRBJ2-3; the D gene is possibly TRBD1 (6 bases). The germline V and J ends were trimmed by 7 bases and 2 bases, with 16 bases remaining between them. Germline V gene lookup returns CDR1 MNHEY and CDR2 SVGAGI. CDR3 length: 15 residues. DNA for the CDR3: TGTGCCAGCACCCAGTCAGGGGCGCCCACAGATACGCAGTATTTT. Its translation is CASTQSGAPTDTQYF.

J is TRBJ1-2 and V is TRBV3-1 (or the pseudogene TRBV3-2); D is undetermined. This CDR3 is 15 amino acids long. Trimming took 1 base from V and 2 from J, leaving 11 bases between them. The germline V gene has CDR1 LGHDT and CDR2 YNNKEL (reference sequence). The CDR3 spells CASSQGYSMNYGYTF. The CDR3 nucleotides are TGTGCCAGCAGCCAAGGCTACTCAATGAACTATGGCTACACCTTC.

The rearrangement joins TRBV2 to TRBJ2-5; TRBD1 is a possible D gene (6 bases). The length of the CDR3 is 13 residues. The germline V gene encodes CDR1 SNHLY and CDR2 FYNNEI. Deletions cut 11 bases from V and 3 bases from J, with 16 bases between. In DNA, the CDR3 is TGTGCCCGGGCCCCTGAGGGGGAAGAGACCCAGTACTTC. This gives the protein CARAPEGEETQYF.

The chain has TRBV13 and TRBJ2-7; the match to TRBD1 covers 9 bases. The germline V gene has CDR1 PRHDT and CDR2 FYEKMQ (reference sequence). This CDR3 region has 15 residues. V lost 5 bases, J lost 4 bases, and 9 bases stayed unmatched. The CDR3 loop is CASSLLQGALYEQYF. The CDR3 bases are TGTGCCAGCAGCCTACTACAGGGGGCTCTATACGAGCAGTACTTC.

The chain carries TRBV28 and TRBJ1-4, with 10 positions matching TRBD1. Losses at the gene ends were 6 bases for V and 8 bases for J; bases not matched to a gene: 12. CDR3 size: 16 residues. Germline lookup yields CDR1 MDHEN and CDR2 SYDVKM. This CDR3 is CASSINSGTGAEKLFF. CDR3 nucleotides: TGTGCCAGCAGCATTAATTCCGGGACAGGGGCAGAAAAACTGTTTTTT.

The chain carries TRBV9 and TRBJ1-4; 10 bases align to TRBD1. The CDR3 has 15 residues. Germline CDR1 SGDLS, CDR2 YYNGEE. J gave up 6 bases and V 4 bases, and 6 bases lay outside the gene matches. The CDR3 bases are TGTGCCAGCAGCTTCTCCGGGACAGGGGATGAAAAACTGTTTTTT. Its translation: CASSFSGTGDEKLFF.

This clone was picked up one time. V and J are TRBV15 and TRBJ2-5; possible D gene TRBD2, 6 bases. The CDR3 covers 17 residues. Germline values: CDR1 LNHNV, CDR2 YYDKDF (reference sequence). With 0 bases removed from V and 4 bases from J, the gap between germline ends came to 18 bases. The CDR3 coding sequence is TGTGCCACCAGCAGAGATCGGGCAGGGCTCGGGGGAGAGACCCAGTACTTC. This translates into CATSRDRAGLGGETQYF.

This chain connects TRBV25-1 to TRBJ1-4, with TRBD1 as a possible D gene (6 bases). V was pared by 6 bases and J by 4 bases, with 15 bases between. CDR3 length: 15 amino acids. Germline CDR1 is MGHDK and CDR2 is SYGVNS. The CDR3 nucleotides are TGTGCCAGCAGCCCTCGGGGGGCGGGTAATGAAAAACTGTTTTTT. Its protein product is CASSPRGAGNEKLFF.

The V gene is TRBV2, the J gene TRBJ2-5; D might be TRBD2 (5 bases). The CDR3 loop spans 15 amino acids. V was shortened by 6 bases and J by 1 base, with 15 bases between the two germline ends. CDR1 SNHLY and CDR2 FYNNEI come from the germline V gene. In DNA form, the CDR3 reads TGTGCCAGCAGGGCATGGTCGGGGTCCCAAGAGACCCAGTACTTC. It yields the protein CASRAWSGSQETQYF.

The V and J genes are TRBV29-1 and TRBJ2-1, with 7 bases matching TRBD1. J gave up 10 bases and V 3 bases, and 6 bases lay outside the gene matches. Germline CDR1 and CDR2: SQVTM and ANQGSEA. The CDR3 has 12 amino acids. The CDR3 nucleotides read TGCAGCGTTGATGCTGACAGGGACGAGCAGTTCTTC. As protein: CSVDADRDEQFF.

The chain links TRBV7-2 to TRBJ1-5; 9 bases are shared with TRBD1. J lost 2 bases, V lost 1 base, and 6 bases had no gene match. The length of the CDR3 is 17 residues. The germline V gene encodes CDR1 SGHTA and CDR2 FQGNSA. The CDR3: CASSLGQGEGGNQPQHF. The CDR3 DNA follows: TGTGCCAGCAGCTTAGGACAGGGGGAGGGGGGCAATCAGCCCCAGCATTTT.

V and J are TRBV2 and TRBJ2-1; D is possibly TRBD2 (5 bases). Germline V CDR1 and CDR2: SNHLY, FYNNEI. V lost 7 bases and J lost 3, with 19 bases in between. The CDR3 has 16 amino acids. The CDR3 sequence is CASTPRSLRGYNEQFF. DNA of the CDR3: TGTGCCAGCACCCCAAGGAGCCTCCGGGGCTACAATGAGCAGTTCTTC.

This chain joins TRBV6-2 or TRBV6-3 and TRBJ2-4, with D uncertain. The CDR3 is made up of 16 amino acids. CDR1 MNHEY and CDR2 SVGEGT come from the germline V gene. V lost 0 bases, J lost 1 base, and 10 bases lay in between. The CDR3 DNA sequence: TGTGCCAGCAGTTACTCGAGTGACGGGGCCAAAAACATTCAGTACTTC. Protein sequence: CASSYSSDGAKNIQYF.

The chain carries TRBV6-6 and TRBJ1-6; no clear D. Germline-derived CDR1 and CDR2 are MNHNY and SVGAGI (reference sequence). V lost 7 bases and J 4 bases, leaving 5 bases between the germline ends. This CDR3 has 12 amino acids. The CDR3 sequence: CASMQYNSPLHF. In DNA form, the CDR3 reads TGTGCCAGCATGCAGTATAATTCACCCCTCCACTTT.

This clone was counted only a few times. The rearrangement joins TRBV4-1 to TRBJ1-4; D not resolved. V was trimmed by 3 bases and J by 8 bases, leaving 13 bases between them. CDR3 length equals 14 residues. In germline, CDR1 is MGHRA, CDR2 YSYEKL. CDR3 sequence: CASSHLGGREKLFF. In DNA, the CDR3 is TGCGCCAGCAGCCACCTTGGCGGCCGGGAAAAACTGTTTTTT.